This T cell receptor (beta chain) comes out of a study of monozygotic twins with inflammatory bowel disease. TCRdb reprocessed the 5' RACE reads and keeps a single row for each CDR3 protein, giving no DNA. Its table lists around 150,000 distinct CDR3 sequences. Every donor provided one blood sample measuring roughly 2.5 ml. This receptor was identified in a human donor with ulcerative colitis or Crohn's disease, or a healthy co-twin of an affected twin (not recorded which). What was sequenced was blood.

The chain's CDR3 is CASSRDPGDEQYF. The V gene is TRBV6-5, the J gene TRBJ2-7; TCRdb returns TRBD1, unconfirmable since there is no DNA. The length of the CDR3 is 13 residues. Germline V gene sequence: CDR1 MNHEY, CDR2 SVGAGI.